Each of the 13 T cell receptor beta chains below was sequenced from the same sample in a study of blood T cell repertoires in COVID-19. Measured with immunoSEQ multiplex PCR; TCRdb has only the in-frame clones, and not every one. Among more than 85,000 clones listed, approximately 91% were seen once. Sequenced sample: peripheral blood. The source of these receptors is a man in his late teens or twenties with acute or convalescent COVID-19.

The chain joins TRBV13 to TRBJ2-7; maybe TRBD1 (5 bases). Trimming took off 1 base at V and 6 bases at J, with 16 bases between the two ends. The V gene's germline CDR1 is PRHDT and CDR2 FYEKMQ (reference sequence). This CDR3 is built from 15 residues. The CDR3 coding sequence is TGTGCCAGCAGCTTAGCGCGCCGGTTAGGGGCCGAGCAGTACTTC. Residues: CASSLARRLGAEQYF.

About this clone itself: Other DNA sequences of this sample code for an identical CDR3. The V and J genes are TRBV27 and TRBJ1-1, with a tentative D call TRBD1 (5 bases). This CDR3 has 13 residues. The germline CDR1 and CDR2 sequences are MNHEY and SMNVEV (reference sequence). The ends were cut back, 6 bases at V and 0 bases at J, with 8 bases in the middle. CDR3 nucleotides: TGTGCCAGCAGCCTGACAGTGAACACTGAAGCTTTCTTT. This translates into CASSLTVNTEAFF.

The V call is TRBV6-5, the J call TRBJ2-7, with D perhaps TRBD1 (5 bases). V dropped 8 bases and J dropped 2 bases, with 16 bases sitting between them. The CDR3 runs 14 residues. Germline CDR1 MNHEY, CDR2 SVGAGI. As DNA, the CDR3 is TGTGCCAGCCGCCCACGACAGCACGCCTACGAGCAGTACTTC. Protein sequence: CASRPRQHAYEQYF.

The chain joins TRBV5-4 to TRBJ1-2; the match to TRBD1 covers 11 bases. J lost 2 bases, V lost 0 bases, and 3 bases had no gene match. Per germline, CDR1 SGHNT and CDR2 YYREEE (reference sequence). The CDR3 loop spans 16 amino acids. The DNA for the CDR3 is TGTGCCAGCAGCTTGGATGGGACAGGGGGAAACTATGGCTACACCTTC. Translating gives CASSLDGTGGNYGYTF.

The rearrangement joins TRBV6-5 to TRBJ1-2, with D possibly matching TRBD1 (5 bases). The ends were cut back, 6 bases at V and 4 bases at J, with 18 bases in the middle. The CDR3 length is 15 residues. CDR1 MNHEY and CDR2 SVGAGI come from the germline V gene. The CDR3 region is CASSQVAGLGYGYTF. The CDR3 nucleotides read TGTGCCAGCAGCCAAGTGGCAGGGCTAGGCTATGGCTACACCTTC.

This sequence joins TRBV5-1 and TRBJ2-2; perhaps TRBD1 as D (6 bases). Germline V gene sequence: CDR1 SGHRS, CDR2 YFSETQ. Trimming removed 2 bases from V and 1 base from J, with 9 bases in between. The CDR3 runs 15 residues. CDR3 DNA sequence: TGCGCCAGCAGCTTCGACAGGTTGAACACCGGGGAGCTGTTTTTT. This encodes CASSFDRLNTGELFF. The whole variable domain, filled in from reference TRBV5-1 and TRBJ2-2, reads KAGVTQTPRYLIKTRGQQVTLSCSPISGHRSVSWYQQTPGQGLQFLFEYFSETQRNKGNFPGRFSGRQFSNSRSEMNVSTLELGDSALYLCASSFDRLNTGELFFGEGSRLTVL.

V is TRBV7-8 and J is TRBJ1-1; D gene unclear. The V gene's germline CDR1 is SGHVS and CDR2 FQNEAQ. The CDR3 length is 14 residues. V dropped 2 bases and J dropped 1 base, with 8 bases sitting between them. CDR3 residues: CASSLTAGNTEAFF. The CDR3, as DNA: TGTGCCAGCAGCTTAACGGCAGGGAACACTGAAGCTTTCTTT.

This chain uses TRBV7-8 with TRBJ2-5, with a possible D match to TRBD2 (6 bases). The CDR3 sequence is 15 residues long. Trimming took off 3 bases at V and 4 bases at J, with 15 bases between the two ends. Germline lookup yields CDR1 SGHVS and CDR2 FQNEAQ. The DNA of the CDR3 is TGTGCCAGCAGCTTTACGAGACTAGGGAGAGAGACCCAGTACTTC. Translating it yields CASSFTRLGRETQYF.

The chain uses TRBV9 and TRBJ1-2; 7 bases align to TRBD1. V dropped 5 bases and J dropped 0; count of bases not matched to a gene: 4. The CDR3 is made up of 14 amino acids. Germline CDR1 is SGDLS and CDR2 is YYNGEE. As DNA, the CDR3 is TGTGCCAGCAGGCCGGGACAGACTAACTATGGCTACACCTTC. Its translation: CASRPGQTNYGYTF.

The genes are TRBV23-1 and TRBJ1-4; TRBD1 is a possible D gene (5 bases). TRBV23-1 is noted as an ORF with a role that remains uncertain. The CDR3 extends over 13 amino acids. The germline V and J ends were trimmed by 9 bases and 4 bases, with 12 bases remaining between them. The CDR3 DNA reads TGCGCCAGTACGGGGAGGGGTAATGAAAAACTGTTTTTT. Protein: CASTGRGNEKLFF.

This chain connects TRBV12-3 or TRBV12-4 to TRBJ1-5; D uncertain. Trimming took 2 bases from V and 3 from J, leaving 5 bases between them. CDR3 length: 13 residues. CDR3 residues: CASSLTSNQPQHF. The CDR3 nucleotides are TGTGCCAGCAGTTTAACATCCAATCAGCCCCAGCATTTT.

This clone was detected only once. The gene calls are TRBV5-6 and TRBJ2-1; D unresolved. The CDR3 sequence is 13 residues long. Germline lookup yields CDR1 SGHDT and CDR2 YYEEEE. Trimming took off 4 bases at V and 7 bases at J, with 12 bases between the two ends. CDR3 bases: TGTGCCAGCAGCCCCACCCTATTAAATGAGCAGTTCTTC. It codes for CASSPTLLNEQFF.

The chain employs TRBV18 and TRBJ2-3; D might be TRBD2 (6 bases). Germline lookup yields CDR1 KGHSH and CDR2 LQKENI. With 4 bases removed from V and 6 bases from J, the gap between germline ends came to 14 bases. The CDR3 sequence is 14 residues long. The CDR3 nucleotides read TGTGCCAGCTCACTCTATGGGGGGACCGATACGCAGTATTTT. Its protein is CASSLYGGTDTQYF. The full variable domain, completed using reference TRBV18 and TRBJ2-3, is NAGVMQNPRHLVRRRGQEARLRCSPMKGHSHVYWYRQLPEEGLKFMVYLQKENIIDESGMPKERFSAEFPKEGPSILRIQQVVRGDSAAYFCASSLYGGTDTQYFGPGTRLTVL.